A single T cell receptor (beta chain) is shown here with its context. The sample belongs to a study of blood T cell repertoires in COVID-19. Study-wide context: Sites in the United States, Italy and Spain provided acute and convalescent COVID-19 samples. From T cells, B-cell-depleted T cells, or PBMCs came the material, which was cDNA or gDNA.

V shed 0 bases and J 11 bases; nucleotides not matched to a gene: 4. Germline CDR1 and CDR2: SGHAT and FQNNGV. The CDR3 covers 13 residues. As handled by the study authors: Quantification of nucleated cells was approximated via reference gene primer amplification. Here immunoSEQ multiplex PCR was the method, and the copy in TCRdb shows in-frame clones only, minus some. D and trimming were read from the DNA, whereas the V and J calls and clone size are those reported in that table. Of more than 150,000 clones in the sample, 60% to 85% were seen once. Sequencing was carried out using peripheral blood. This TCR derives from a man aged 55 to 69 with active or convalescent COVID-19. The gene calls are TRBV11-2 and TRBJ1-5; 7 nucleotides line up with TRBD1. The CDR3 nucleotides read TGTGCCAGCAGCTTAGATTGGGACAGAACCCAGCATTTT. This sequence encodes CASSLDWDRTQHF. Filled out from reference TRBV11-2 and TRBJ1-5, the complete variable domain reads EAGVAQSPRYKIIEKRQSVAFWCNPISGHATLYWYQQILGQGPKLLIQFQNNGVVDDSQLPKDRFSAERLKGVDSTLKIQPAKLEDSAVYLCASSLDWDRTQHFGDGTRLSIL.